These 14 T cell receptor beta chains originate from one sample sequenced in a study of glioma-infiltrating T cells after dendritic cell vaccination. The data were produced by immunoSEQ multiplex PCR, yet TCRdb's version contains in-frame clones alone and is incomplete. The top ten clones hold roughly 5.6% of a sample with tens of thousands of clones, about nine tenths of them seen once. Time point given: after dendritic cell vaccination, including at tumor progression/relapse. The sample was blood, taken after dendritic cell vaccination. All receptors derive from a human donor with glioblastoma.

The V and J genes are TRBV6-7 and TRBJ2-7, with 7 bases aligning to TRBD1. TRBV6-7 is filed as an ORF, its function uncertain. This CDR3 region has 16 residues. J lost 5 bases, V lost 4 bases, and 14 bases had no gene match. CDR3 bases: TGTGCCAGCAGTTTGGACAGGTACGTCGCCAACCACGAGCAGTACTTC. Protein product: CASSLDRYVANHEQYF.

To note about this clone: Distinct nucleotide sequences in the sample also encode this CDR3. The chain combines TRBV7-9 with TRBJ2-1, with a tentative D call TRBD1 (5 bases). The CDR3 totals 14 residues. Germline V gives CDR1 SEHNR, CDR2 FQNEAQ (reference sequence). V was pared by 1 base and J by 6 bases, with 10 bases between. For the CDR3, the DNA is TGTGCCAGCAGCTTAGGCGGACACATCAATGAGCAGTTCTTC. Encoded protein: CASSLGGHINEQFF.

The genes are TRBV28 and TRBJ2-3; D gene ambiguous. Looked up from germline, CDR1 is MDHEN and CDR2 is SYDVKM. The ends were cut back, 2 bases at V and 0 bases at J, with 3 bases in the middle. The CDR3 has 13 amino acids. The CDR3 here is CASSLLSTDTQYF. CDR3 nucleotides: TGTGCCAGCAGTTTACTAAGCACAGATACGCAGTATTTT.

The DNA of the CDR3 is TGTGCCACCAGCAGAGTTTCGCAGGGGCGGGCTTACGAGCAGTACTTC. Amino acid sequence: CATSRVSQGRAYEQYF. The chain recombines TRBV15 with TRBJ2-7; a weak D match, TRBD1 (6 bases). This CDR3 is 16 amino acids long. V was shortened by 1 base and J by 4 bases, with 17 bases between the two germline ends. Per germline, CDR1 LNHNV and CDR2 YYDKDF (reference sequence).

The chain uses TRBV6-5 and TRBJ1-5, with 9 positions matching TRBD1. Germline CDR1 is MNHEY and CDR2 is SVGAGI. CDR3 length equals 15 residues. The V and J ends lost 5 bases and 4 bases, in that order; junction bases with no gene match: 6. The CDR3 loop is CASSPGTGINQPQHF. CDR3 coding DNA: TGTGCCAGCAGTCCCGGGACAGGGATAAATCAGCCCCAGCATTTT.

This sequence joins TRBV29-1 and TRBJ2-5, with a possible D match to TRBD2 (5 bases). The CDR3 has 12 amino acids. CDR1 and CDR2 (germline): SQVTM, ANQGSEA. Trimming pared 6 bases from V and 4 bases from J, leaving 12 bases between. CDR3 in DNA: TGCAGCGTGGCTCGGGGATTAGAGACCCAGTACTTC. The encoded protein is CSVARGLETQYF.

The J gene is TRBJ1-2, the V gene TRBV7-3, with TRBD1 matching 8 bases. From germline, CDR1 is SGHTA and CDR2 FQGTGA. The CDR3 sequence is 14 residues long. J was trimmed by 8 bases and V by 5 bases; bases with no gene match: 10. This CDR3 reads CASSPGGGSGGYTF. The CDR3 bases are TGTGCCAGCAGCCCAGGGGGCGGCAGCGGCGGCTACACCTTC.

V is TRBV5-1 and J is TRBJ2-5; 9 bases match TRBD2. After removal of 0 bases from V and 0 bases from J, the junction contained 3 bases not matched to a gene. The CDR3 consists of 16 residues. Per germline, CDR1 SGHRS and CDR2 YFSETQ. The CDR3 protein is CASSLGSSGNQETQYF. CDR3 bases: TGCGCCAGCAGCTTGGGTTCTAGCGGGAACCAAGAGACCCAGTACTTC.

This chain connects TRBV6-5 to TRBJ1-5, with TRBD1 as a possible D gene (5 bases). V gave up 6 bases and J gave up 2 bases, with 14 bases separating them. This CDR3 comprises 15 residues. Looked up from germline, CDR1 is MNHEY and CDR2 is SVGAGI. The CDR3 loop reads CASRQDRRGNQPQHF. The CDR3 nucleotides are TGTGCCAGCAGGCAAGACAGACGGGGCAATCAGCCCCAGCATTTT.

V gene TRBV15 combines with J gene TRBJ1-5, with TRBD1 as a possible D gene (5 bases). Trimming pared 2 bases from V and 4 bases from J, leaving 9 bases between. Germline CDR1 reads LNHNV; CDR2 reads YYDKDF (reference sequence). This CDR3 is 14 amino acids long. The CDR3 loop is CATSRLTDNQPQHF. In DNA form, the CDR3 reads TGTGCCACCAGCAGACTGACAGATAATCAGCCCCAGCATTTT. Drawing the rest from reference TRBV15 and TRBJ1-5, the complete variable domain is DAMVIQNPRYQVTQFGKPVTLSCSQTLNHNVMYWYQQKSSQAPKLLFHYYDKDFNNEADTPDNFQSRRPNTSFCFLDIRSPGLGDTAMYLCATSRLTDNQPQHFGDGTRLSIL.

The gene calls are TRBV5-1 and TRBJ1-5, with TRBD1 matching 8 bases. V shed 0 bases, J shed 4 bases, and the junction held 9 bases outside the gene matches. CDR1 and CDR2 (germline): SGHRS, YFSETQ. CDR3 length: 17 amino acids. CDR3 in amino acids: CASSLAPDRVENQPQHF. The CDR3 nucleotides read TGCGCCAGCAGCTTGGCTCCGGACAGGGTGGAAAATCAGCCCCAGCATTTT.

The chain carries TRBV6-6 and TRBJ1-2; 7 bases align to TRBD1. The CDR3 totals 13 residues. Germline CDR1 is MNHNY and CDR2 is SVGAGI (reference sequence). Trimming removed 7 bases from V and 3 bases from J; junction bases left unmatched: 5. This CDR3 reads CASTKQGYYGYTF. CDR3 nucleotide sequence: TGTGCCAGCACGAAACAGGGGTACTATGGCTACACCTTC.

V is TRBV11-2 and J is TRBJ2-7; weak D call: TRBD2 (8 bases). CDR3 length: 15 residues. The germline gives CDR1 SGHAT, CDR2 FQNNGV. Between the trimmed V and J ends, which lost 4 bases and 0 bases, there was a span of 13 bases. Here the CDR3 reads CASSYSGDSSYEQYF. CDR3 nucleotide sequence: TGTGCCAGCAGCTATAGCGGGGACAGCTCCTACGAGCAGTACTTC.

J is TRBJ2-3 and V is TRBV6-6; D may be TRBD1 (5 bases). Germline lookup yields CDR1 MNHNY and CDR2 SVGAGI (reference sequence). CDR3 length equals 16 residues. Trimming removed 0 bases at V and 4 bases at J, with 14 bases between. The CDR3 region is CASSYSNQGLSDTQYF. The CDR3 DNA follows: TGTGCCAGCAGTTACTCGAACCAGGGTTTGTCAGATACGCAGTATTTT.